The 22 T cell receptor beta chains given below trace back to one sample, sequenced in a study of CD8 T cells in Susac syndrome. A quantity of 0.5 to 1 ug RNA underwent reverse transcription using random hexamers. Via MiXCR, TCRdb re-called the immunoSEQ multiplex PCR reads, giving one row per CDR3 protein. The sample lists under 250,000 distinct CDR3 sequences; less than 95% were seen once. The sequencing input was CD4+ T cells from PBMCs. Source of these receptors: a human donor with Susac syndrome.

The CDR3 sequence is CASSQLRGVGANVLTF. DNA for the CDR3: TGTGCCAGCAGCCAGCTGAGGGGGGTTGGGGCCAACGTCCTGACTTTC. The chain is built from TRBV3-1 and TRBJ2-6; D possibly uses TRBD1 or TRBD2 (6 bases each). The CDR3 sequence is 16 residues long. V shed 3 bases and J shed 3 bases, with 12 bases lying between them. Germline values: CDR1 LGHDT, CDR2 YNNKEL (reference sequence).

V and J are TRBV24-1 and TRBJ2-2; 9 positions match TRBD1. The CDR3 extends over 14 amino acids. The ends lost 7 bases at V and 6 bases at J; junction bases unmatched: 5. Germline values: CDR1 KGHDR, CDR2 SFDVKD. CDR3 region: CATRGQGSAGELFF. The CDR3 region has the DNA TGTGCCACCAGGGGACAGGGTAGCGCCGGGGAGCTGTTTTTT.

DNA of the CDR3: TGCGCCAGCAGCCGGCTTCGGCAGGCCGATTATGGCTACACCTTC. Residues: CASSRLRQADYGYTF. The chain carries TRBV4-1 and TRBJ1-2, with D hard to call. The ends were cut back, 4 bases at V and 5 bases at J, with 17 bases in the middle. The germline V gene encodes CDR1 MGHRA and CDR2 YSYEKL. This CDR3 has 15 residues.

This rearrangement joins TRBV9 to TRBJ2-3; D remains unclear. The ends were cut back, 4 bases at V and 0 bases at J, with 12 bases in the middle. Per the germline V gene, CDR1 is SGDLS and CDR2 is YYNGEE. The length of the CDR3 is 15 residues. The CDR3 nucleotides are TGTGCCAGCAGCCTCAACGTCCCTAGCACAGATACGCAGTATTTT. Translation gives CASSLNVPSTDTQYF.

This sequence joins TRBV12-5 and TRBJ1-1; D gene uncertain. This CDR3 comprises 11 residues. Per the germline V gene, CDR1 is LGHNT and CDR2 is FRNRAP. V lost 3 bases and J 5 bases, leaving 4 bases between the germline ends. This CDR3 is CASGLNTEAFF. CDR3 coding DNA: TGTGCTAGTGGTTTAAATACTGAAGCTTTCTTT.

The chain joins TRBV30 to TRBJ1-2; 7 bases fit TRBD1. The CDR3 sequence is 13 residues long. V was pared by 2 bases and J by 2 bases, with 2 bases of the junction left unmatched. Germline V gives CDR1 GTSNPN, CDR2 SVGIG (reference sequence). The CDR3 bases are TGTGCCTGGAGTACACAGGGGAACTATGGCTACACCTTC. Translated: CAWSTQGNYGYTF.

V usage is TRBV12-3 or TRBV12-4 and J usage is TRBJ2-1, with TRBD2 matching over 10 bases. CDR3 length: 16 residues. V lost 5 bases, J lost 8 bases, and 12 bases stayed unmatched. The CDR3 DNA is TGTGCCAGCAGTCTGCCCACTAGCGGGGAGGTATATGAGCAGTTCTTC. This encodes CASSLPTSGEVYEQFF.

This clonotype has a handful of counts. The V gene is TRBV30, the J gene TRBJ2-7; 8 positions agree with TRBD1. Germline V lookup: CDR1 GTSNPN, CDR2 SVGIG (reference sequence). V trimming: 2 bases; J trimming: 1 base; junction bases outside the gene matches: 10. The CDR3 consists of 16 residues. CDR3 in amino acids: CAWSLPQGAGSYEQYF. The CDR3 nucleotides are TGTGCCTGGAGTCTTCCCCAGGGGGCAGGATCCTACGAGCAGTACTTC.

The gene calls are TRBV12-3 or TRBV12-4 and TRBJ2-5; perhaps TRBD1 as D (5 bases). Trimming pared 0 bases from V and 0 bases from J, leaving 14 bases between. This CDR3 contains 17 residues. The CDR3 reads CASSLARGHPYQETQYF. The CDR3, as DNA: TGTGCCAGCAGTTTAGCGAGAGGACACCCGTACCAAGAGACCCAGTACTTC.

The chain is built from TRBV9 and TRBJ1-1; the D gene is possibly TRBD1 (6 bases). CDR1 is SGDLS, CDR2 YYNGEE, per germline. V was cut by 1 base and J by 0 bases, with 7 bases left in between. The CDR3 is 14 amino acids. The CDR3 reads CASSVSGVNTEAFF. CDR3 bases: TGTGCCAGCAGCGTATCAGGGGTGAACACTGAAGCTTTCTTT.

This clonotype was observed a single time. V and J are TRBV9 and TRBJ2-6, with D unresolved. Trimming removed 2 bases from V and 8 bases from J, with 11 bases in between. CDR1 and CDR2 (germline): SGDLS, YYNGEE. CDR3 length equals 14 residues. The CDR3 sequence: CASSVSAETNVLTF. The CDR3 nucleotides are TGTGCCAGCAGCGTCTCCGCTGAAACCAACGTCCTGACTTTC.

The V call is TRBV6-2 or TRBV6-3, the J call TRBJ1-2; TRBD1 matches 7 bases. V shed 6 bases and J 2 bases; nucleotides not matched to a gene: 6. Germline-derived CDR1 and CDR2 are MNHEY and SVGEGT. CDR3 length: 14 residues. This CDR3 is CASRRVTGNYGYTF. CDR3 DNA sequence: TGTGCCAGCAGGCGAGTGACAGGGAACTATGGCTACACCTTC.

The V and J genes are TRBV7-6 and TRBJ2-6, with 7 positions matching TRBD2. CDR3 length: 18 amino acids. V shed 1 base and J 0 bases; nucleotides not matched to a gene: 6. The germline gives CDR1 SGHVS, CDR2 FNYEAQ. In nucleotides, the CDR3 is TGTGCCAGCAGCTTAGTGGGAGGGATCAGCTCTGGGGCCAACGTCCTGACTTTC. As protein: CASSLVGGISSGANVLTF. Complete variable domain (other parts from reference TRBV7-6 and TRBJ2-6): GAGVSQSPRYKVTKRGQDVALRCDPISGHVSLYWYRQALGQGPEFLTYFNYEAQQDKSGLPNDRFSAERPEGSISTLTIQRTEQRDSAMYRCASSLVGGISSGANVLTFGAGSRLTVL.

The chain couples TRBV20-1 to TRBJ2-5; TRBD2 matches 11 bases. The CDR3 runs 15 residues. V was clipped by 0 bases and J by 6 bases; unmatched bases: 6. Germline-derived CDR1 and CDR2 are DFQATT and SNEGSKA (reference sequence). This CDR3 reads CSARDQLAGVKTQYF. In nucleotides, the CDR3 is TGCAGTGCTAGAGATCAACTAGCGGGGGTAAAGACCCAGTACTTC.

The chain has TRBV7-3 and TRBJ1-2, with TRBD1 as a possible D gene (6 bases). This CDR3 spans 13 amino acids. The germline CDR1 and CDR2 sequences are SGHTA and FQGTGA. Trimming removed 3 bases from V and 8 bases from J, with 13 bases in between. This chain's CDR3 is CASSFQGSEGYTF. CDR3 bases: TGTGCCAGCAGCTTCCAGGGGAGTGAAGGCTACACCTTC.

To note about this clonotype: A junction boundary mismatches the germline segment, possibly from a read error. The rearrangement uses TRBV20-1 and TRBJ1-6; maybe TRBD1 (6 bases). Germline V gene lookup returns CDR1 DFQATT and CDR2 SNEGSKA (reference sequence). CDR3 length: 15 residues. In nucleotides, the CDR3 is TGCAGTGCTTTTGATCCGGGACATATACAGCACCCTCCATCTTTT. It specifies CSAFDPGHIQHPPSF.

The rearrangement uses TRBV6-2 or TRBV6-3 and TRBJ2-7, with D maybe TRBD2 (5 bases). CDR1 is MNHEY, CDR2 SVGEGT, per germline. Trimming shortened V by 7 bases and J by 6 bases, and 13 bases separated the two germline ends. The CDR3 has 12 amino acids. In DNA, the CDR3 is TGTGCCAGCATCAACCGGGGTGGCGAGCAGTACTTC. This sequence encodes CASINRGGEQYF.

The chain employs TRBV2 and TRBJ1-2; weak D call: TRBD1 (6 bases). CDR1 and CDR2 (germline): SNHLY, FYNNEI. V gave up 4 bases and J gave up 1 base, with 10 bases separating them. This CDR3 has 14 residues. The CDR3 loop reads CASSAGRGNYGYTF. As DNA, the CDR3 is TGTGCCAGCAGTGCTGGCAGGGGTAACTATGGCTACACCTTC. The full variable domain, rest sourced from reference TRBV2 and TRBJ1-2, is EPEVTQTPSHQVTQMGQEVILRCVPISNHLYFYWYRQILGQKVEFLVSFYNNEISEKSEIFDDQFSVERPDGSNFTLKIRSTKLEDSAMYFCASSAGRGNYGYTFGSGTRLTVV.

The rearrangement joins TRBV10-3 to TRBJ2-5, with D tentatively TRBD2 (6 bases). The V gene's germline CDR1 is ENHRY and CDR2 SYGVKD. V was clipped by 4 bases and J by 6 bases, with 15 bases between them. The CDR3 spans 14 residues. The CDR3 nucleotides are TGTGCCATCAGTGGAGGGGAGGACGGCCAGACCCAGTACTTC. Translated: CAISGGEDGQTQYF.

V is TRBV4-2 and J is TRBJ2-1; 7 nucleotides match TRBD1. CDR3 length: 16 residues. The trim removed 1 base at V and 1 base at J, leaving 4 bases unmatched. CDR1 LGHNA and CDR2 YNFKEQ come from the germline V gene. The CDR3 region has the DNA TGTGCCAGCAGCCAAGTACAGGGGAAGTCCTACAATGAGCAGTTCTTC. Protein product: CASSQVQGKSYNEQFF.

V usage is TRBV4-3 and J usage is TRBJ1-1; a weak D match, TRBD1 (6 bases). This CDR3 has 13 amino acids. Trimming shortened V by 1 base and J by 7 bases, and 10 bases separated the two germline ends. Germline assignment: CDR1 LGHNA and CDR2 YSLEER. CDR3: CASSQADSNEAFF. The CDR3 bases are TGCGCCAGCAGCCAAGCGGACAGTAATGAAGCTTTCTTT.

The chain uses TRBV30 and TRBJ1-5, with 10 bases matching TRBD1. Germline trimming cut 5 bases from V and 2 bases from J; bases unmatched to any gene: 0. The CDR3 runs to 13 residues. CDR1 is GTSNPN, CDR2 SVGIG, per germline (reference sequence). The CDR3 sequence is CAWGTGGNQPQHF. The CDR3 bases are TGTGCCTGGGGGACAGGGGGCAATCAGCCCCAGCATTTT.